This T cell receptor beta chain was captured by sequencing in a study of CD8+ T cells in alopecia areata. Study-level findings and limits: Compared with mice, patients displayed less clear TCR sharing, possibly for HLA-related reasons. More clonal than normal scalp was lesional scalp, particularly alopecia totalis/universalis.

About this clone: Its antigen remains unknown. Mismatch with germline at one junction end may stem from a read error.

CDR1 is MNHEY, CDR2 SMNVEV, per germline (reference sequence). CDR3 size: 11 residues. T lymphocytes (CD4+ and CD8+) were sorted from PBMCs. The sequencing template was cDNA reverse transcribed from extracted RNA. TCRdb's copy holds only in-frame clones and misses some; the assay was immunoSEQ multiplex PCR. The profile shows roughly 140,000 clones, approximately 56% of them singletons. The source material was CD8+ T cells sorted from blood. This receptor was identified in a human donor in good health. The chain links TRBV27 to TRBJ2-7; D unclear. The DNA for the CDR3 is TGTGCCAGCAGTTCCTCCTACGAGCAGCACTTC. Amino acid sequence: CASSSSYEQHF.